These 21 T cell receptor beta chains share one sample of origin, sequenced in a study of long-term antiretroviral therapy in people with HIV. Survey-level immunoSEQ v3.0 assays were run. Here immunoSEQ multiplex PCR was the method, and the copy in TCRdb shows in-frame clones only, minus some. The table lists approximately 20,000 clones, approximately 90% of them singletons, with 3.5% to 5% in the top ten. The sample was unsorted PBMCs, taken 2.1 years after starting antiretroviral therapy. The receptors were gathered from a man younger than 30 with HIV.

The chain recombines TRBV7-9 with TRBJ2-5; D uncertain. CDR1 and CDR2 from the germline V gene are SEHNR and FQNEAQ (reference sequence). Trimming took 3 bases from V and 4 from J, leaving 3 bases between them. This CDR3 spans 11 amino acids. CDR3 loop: CASSFRETQYF. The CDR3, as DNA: TGTGCCAGCAGCTTTAGAGAGACCCAGTACTTC.

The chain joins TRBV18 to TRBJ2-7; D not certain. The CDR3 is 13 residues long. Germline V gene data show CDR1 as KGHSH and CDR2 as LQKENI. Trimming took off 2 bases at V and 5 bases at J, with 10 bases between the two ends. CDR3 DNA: TGTGCCAGCTCACCAATGGCCGGTGACGAGCAGTACTTC. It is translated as CASSPMAGDEQYF.

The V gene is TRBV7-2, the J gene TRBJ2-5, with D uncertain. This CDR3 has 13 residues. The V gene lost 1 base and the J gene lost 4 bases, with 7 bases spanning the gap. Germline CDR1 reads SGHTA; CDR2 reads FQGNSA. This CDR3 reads CASSLEAVETQYF. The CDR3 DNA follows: TGTGCCAGCAGCTTAGAAGCTGTAGAGACCCAGTACTTC.

As DNA, the CDR3 is TGTGCCAGCAGCCCAGACAGGGGGGGAGGCACAGATACGCAGTATTTT. This sequence encodes CASSPDRGGGTDTQYF. This sequence joins TRBV7-9 and TRBJ2-3; TRBD1 aligns across 9 bases. The length of the CDR3 is 16 residues. Germline CDR1 is SEHNR and CDR2 is FQNEAQ (reference sequence). V lost 5 bases to trimming and J lost 1 base; unmatched junction nucleotides: 7.

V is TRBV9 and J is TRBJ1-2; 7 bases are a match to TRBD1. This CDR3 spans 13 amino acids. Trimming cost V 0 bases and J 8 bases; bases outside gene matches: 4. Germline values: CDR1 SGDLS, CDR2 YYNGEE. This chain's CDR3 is CASSVGGQEGYTF. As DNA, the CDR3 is TGTGCCAGCAGCGTAGGAGGACAGGAGGGCTACACCTTC. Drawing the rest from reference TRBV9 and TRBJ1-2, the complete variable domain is DSGVTQTPKHLITATGQRVTLRCSPRSGDLSVYWYQQSLDQGLQFLIQYYNGEERAKGNILERFSAQQFPDLHSELNLSSLELGDSALYFCASSVGGQEGYTFGSGTRLTVV.

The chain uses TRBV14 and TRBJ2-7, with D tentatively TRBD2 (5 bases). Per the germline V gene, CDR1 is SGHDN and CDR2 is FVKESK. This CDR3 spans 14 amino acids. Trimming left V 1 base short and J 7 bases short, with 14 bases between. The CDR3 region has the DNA TGTGCCAGCAGCCAAGTGCTACTCCCGGGGGAGCAGTACTTC. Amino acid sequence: CASSQVLLPGEQYF.

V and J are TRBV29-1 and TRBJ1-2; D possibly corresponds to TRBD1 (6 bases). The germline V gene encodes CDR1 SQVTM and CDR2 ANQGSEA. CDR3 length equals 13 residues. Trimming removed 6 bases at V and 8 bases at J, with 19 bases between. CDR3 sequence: CSVGDTQGRGYTF. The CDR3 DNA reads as TGCAGCGTGGGGGACACACAGGGACGAGGCTACACCTTC. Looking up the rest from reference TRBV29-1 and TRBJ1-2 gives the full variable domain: SAVISQKPSRDICQRGTSLTIQCQVDSQVTMMFWYRQQPGQSLTLIATANQGSEATYESGFVIDKFPISRPNLTFSTLTVSNMSPEDSSIYLCSVGDTQGRGYTFGSGTRLTVV.

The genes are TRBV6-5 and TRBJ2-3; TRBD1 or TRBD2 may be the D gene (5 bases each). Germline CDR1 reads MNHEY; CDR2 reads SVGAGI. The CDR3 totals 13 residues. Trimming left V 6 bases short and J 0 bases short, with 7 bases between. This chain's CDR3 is CASRWDSTDTQYF. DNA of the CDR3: TGTGCCAGCAGATGGGACAGCACAGATACGCAGTATTTT.

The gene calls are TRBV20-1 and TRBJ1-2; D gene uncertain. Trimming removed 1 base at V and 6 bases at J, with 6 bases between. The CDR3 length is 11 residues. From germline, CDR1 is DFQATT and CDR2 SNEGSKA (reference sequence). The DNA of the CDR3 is TGCAGTGCTAGAGTTGAGAATGGCTACACCTTC. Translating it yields CSARVENGYTF.

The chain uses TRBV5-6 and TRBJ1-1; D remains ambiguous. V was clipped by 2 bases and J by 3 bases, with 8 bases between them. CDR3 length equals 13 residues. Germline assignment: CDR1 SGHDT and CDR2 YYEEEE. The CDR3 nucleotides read TGTGCCAGCAGCTTTAGTGGTGACACTGAAGCTTTCTTT. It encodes CASSFSGDTEAFF. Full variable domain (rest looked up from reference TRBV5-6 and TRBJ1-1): DAGVTQSPTHLIKTRGQQVTLRCSPKSGHDTVSWYQQALGQGPQFIFQYYEEEERQRGNFPDRFSGHQFPNYSSELNVNALLLGDSALYLCASSFSGDTEAFFGQGTRLTVV.

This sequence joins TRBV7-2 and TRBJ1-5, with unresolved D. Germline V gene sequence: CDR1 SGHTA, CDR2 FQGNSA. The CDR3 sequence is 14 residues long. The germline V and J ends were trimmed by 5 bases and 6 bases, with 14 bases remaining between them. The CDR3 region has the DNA TGTGCCAGCAGCCCCGGAAGTCAGCTTCAGCCCCAGCATTTT. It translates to CASSPGSQLQPQHF.

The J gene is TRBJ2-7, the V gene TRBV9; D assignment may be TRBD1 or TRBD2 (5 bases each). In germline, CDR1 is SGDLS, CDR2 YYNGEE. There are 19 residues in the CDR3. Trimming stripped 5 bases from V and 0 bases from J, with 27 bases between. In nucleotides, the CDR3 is TGTGCCAGCAGTGAAAAACCAATGGCCTTTGGGACCGCCTCCTACGAGCAGTACTTC. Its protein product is CASSEKPMAFGTASYEQYF.

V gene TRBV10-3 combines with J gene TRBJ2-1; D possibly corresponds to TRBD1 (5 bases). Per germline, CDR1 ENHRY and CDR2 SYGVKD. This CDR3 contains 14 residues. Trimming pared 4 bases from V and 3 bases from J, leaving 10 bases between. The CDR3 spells CAISVWGGYNEQFF. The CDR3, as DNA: TGTGCCATCAGTGTATGGGGCGGCTACAATGAGCAGTTCTTC.

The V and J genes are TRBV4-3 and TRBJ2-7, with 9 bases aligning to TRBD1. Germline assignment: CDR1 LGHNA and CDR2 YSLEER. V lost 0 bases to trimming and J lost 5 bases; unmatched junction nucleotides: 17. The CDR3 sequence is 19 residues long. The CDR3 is CASSQEGGDAGTGTHEQYF. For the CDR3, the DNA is TGCGCCAGCAGCCAAGAGGGTGGGGATGCAGGGACAGGGACCCACGAGCAGTACTTC.

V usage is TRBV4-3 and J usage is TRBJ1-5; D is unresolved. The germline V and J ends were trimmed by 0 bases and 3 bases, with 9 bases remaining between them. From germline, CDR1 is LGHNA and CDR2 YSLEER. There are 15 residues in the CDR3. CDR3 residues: CASSQEKLPNQPQHF. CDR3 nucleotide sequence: TGCGCCAGCAGCCAAGAAAAACTGCCCAATCAGCCCCAGCATTTT.

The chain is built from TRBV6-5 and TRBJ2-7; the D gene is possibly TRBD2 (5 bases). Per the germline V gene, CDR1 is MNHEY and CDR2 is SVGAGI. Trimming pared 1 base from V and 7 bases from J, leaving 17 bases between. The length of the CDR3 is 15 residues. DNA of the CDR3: TGTGCCAGCAGTTACTTGGTGGGCGAGTCGGGGGAGCAGTACTTC. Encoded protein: CASSYLVGESGEQYF.

This chain's CDR3 is CATSREGADSNQPQHF. The CDR3 bases are TGTGCCACCAGCAGAGAGGGCGCAGATAGCAATCAGCCCCAGCATTTT. V is TRBV15 and J is TRBJ1-5, with D unclear. Per germline, CDR1 LNHNV and CDR2 YYDKDF (reference sequence). The CDR3 is made up of 16 amino acids. Trimming removed 0 bases from V and 0 bases from J, with 9 bases in between. The variable domain in full, with the rest retrieved from reference TRBV15 and TRBJ1-5, is DAMVIQNPRYQVTQFGKPVTLSCSQTLNHNVMYWYQQKSSQAPKLLFHYYDKDFNNEADTPDNFQSRRPNTSFCFLDIRSPGLGDTAMYLCATSREGADSNQPQHFGDGTRLSIL.

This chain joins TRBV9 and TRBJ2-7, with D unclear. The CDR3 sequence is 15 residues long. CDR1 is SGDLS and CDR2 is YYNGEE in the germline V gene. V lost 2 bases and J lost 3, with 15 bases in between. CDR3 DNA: TGTGCCAGCAGCGTCGGCCAGGTGAGCCTCTACGAGCAGTACTTC. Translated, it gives CASSVGQVSLYEQYF.

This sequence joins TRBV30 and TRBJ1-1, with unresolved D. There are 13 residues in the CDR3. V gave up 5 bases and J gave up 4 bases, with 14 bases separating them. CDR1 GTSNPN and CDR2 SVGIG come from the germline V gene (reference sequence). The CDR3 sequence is CAWSTGYTTEAFF. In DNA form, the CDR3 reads TGTGCCTGGTCCACGGGCTATACCACTGAAGCTTTCTTT.

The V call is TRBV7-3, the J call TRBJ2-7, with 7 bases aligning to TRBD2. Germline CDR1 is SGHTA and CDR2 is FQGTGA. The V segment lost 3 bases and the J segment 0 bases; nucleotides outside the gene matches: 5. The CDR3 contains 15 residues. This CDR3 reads CASSLASGTSYEQYF. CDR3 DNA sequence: TGTGCCAGCAGCTTGGCTAGCGGCACCTCCTACGAGCAGTACTTC.

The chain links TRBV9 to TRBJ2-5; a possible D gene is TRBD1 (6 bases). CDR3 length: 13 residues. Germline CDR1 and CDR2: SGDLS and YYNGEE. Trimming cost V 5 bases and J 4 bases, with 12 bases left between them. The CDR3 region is CASSTGFSETQYF. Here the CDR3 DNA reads TGTGCCAGCAGTACAGGGTTCTCAGAGACCCAGTACTTC.